A selection of T cell receptor beta chains follows, all from one sample in a study of response to subunit inactivated influenza vaccine. MiXCR, applied by TCRdb to the RT-PCR reads, yields one record per CDR3 protein. In the table there are roughly 520,000 distinct CDR3 sequences, 25% of which are singletons. Material: CD4+ T cells sorted from PBMCs, obtained more than 4 days after vaccination. The source of these receptors is a man aged 50 to 59 who received an inactivated influenza vaccine. Both conserved end residues are part of each CDR3. The D gene is left open where the match is weak. Clone size is stated in some rows and not others, as once, few, many or a class when expanded.

d_gene	v_gene	j_gene	abundance	CDR3nt	CDR3aa
NA	TRBV30	TRBJ2-5	NA	TGTGCCTGGAGTTTCACGGGACACTACCAAGAGACCCAGTACTTC	CAWSFTGHYQETQYF
NA	TRBV20-1	TRBJ2-7	NA	TGCAGTGCCCGAAGCGGGTTCTCCTACGAGCAGTACTTC	CSARSGFSYEQYF
NA	TRBV7-2	TRBJ2-3	few	TGTGCCAGCAGCTTAGCTCAGGGGATGAATACGCAGTATTTT	CASSLAQGMNTQYF
TRBD2	TRBV30	TRBJ2-1	NA	TGTGCCTGGAGAAGGGGACTAGCGAACAATGAGCAGTTCTTC	CAWRRGLANNEQFF
TRBD2	TRBV24-1	TRBJ2-2	NA	TGTGCCACCTGTAGCGGGAGATCGTGGGAAAGCACCGGGGAGCTGTTTTTT	CATCSGRSWESTGELFF
NA	TRBV6-1	TRBJ1-1	NA	TGTGCCGGGTCATCTGTGGGGGCCCGCACTGAAGCTTTCTTT	CAGSSVGARTEAFF
TRBD2	TRBV20-1	TRBJ2-7	few	TGCAGTGCTAGGTCCCTAGCGGAGGTCTACGAGCAGTACTTC	CSARSLAEVYEQYF
NA	TRBV20-1	TRBJ2-7	NA	TGCAGTGCTAATCGGTTAGGTGGAAGGAGAAGGGAAGAGCAGTACTTC	CSANRLGGRRREEQYF
TRBD2	TRBV20-1	TRBJ2-3	NA	TGCAGTGCTCGACCAGCGGGGGGGTCAGATACGCAGTATTTT	CSARPAGGSDTQYF
TRBD2	TRBV11-2	TRBJ2-3	NA	TGTGCCAGCAGAAGACTAGCGGGAGTAGGGACAGATACGCAGTATTTT	CASRRLAGVGTDTQYF
TRBD2	TRBV6-2/TRBV6-3	TRBJ2-3	few	TGTGCCAGCATTCGGACTAGCGGGGCCAAAATTCAGTATTTT	CASIRTSGAKIQYF
TRBD1	TRBV18	TRBJ2-7	many	TGTGCCAGCTCGCGAGGGACAGCCGACTCCTACGAGCAGTACTTC	CASSRGTADSYEQYF
TRBD1	TRBV6-5	TRBJ2-7	NA	TGTGCCAGCAGTTACTACGCGGGACAGGGAACCTACGAGCAGTACTTC	CASSYYAGQGTYEQYF
NA	TRBV5-1	TRBJ2-2	few	TGCGCCAGCAGCTCGGGACACCCCGACACCGGGGAGCTGTTTTTT	CASSSGHPDTGELFF
NA	TRBV20-1	TRBJ2-3	few	TGCAGTGCTAGTTCAGGGGTAGATACGCAGTATTTT	CSASSGVDTQYF
NA	TRBV5-1	TRBJ2-5	few	TGCGCCAGCAGACAACAGCCCCAAGAGACCCAGTACTTC	CASRQQPQETQYF
TRBD1	TRBV4-3	TRBJ2-3	NA	TGCGCCAGCAGCCAAGAGGCAGGGGGCAACACAGATACGCAGTATTTT	CASSQEAGGNTDTQYF
TRBD1	TRBV7-6	TRBJ2-5	few	TGTGCCAGCAGCCGTAGGACAGGGGTTATCATAAACCAAGAGACCCAGTACTTC	CASSRRTGVIINQETQYF
TRBD2	TRBV20-1	TRBJ2-5	NA	TGCAGTGCTGCACTAGCGGGGGGCCAAGAGACCCAGTACTTC	CSAALAGGQETQYF
TRBD2	TRBV5-1	TRBJ2-3	few	TGCGCCAGCAGCGCACTGACTAGCGGGAGTTTCTATACGCAGTATTTT	CASSALTSGSFYTQYF
TRBD1	TRBV5-1	TRBJ2-5	NA	TGCGCCAGCAGCTTGAAGGGACAGGAAGAGACCCAGTACTTC	CASSLKGQEETQYF
NA	TRBV9	TRBJ2-7	once	TGTGCCAGCAGCGAGACCCTAGGTATGACCGAGCAGTACTTC	CASSETLGMTEQYF
TRBD2	TRBV4-1	TRBJ2-3	NA	TGCGCCAGCAGCCAAGATCTTAGGGGGCTAGCGGGGGTGAAAGATACGCAGTATTTT	CASSQDLRGLAGVKDTQYF
TRBD1	TRBV24-1	TRBJ2-7	NA	TGTGCCACCAGTGCCTGGGACAGGGGCTACGAGCAGTACTTC	CATSAWDRGYEQYF
TRBD2	TRBV7-2	TRBJ2-7	NA	TGTGCCAGCAGCTTAGCATCAGCGGGAGGAGGCTACGAGCAGTACTTC	CASSLASAGGGYEQYF
TRBD2	TRBV29-1	TRBJ2-5	few	TGCAGCGCAACCCTTAGCGGGAGGGCCTCGCAAGAGACCCAGTACTTC	CSATLSGRASQETQYF
NA	TRBV5-5	TRBJ2-3	NA	TGTGCCAGCAGCTTATGGCGAACCTCCCCCGGAGATACGCAGTATTTT	CASSLWRTSPGDTQYF
NA	TRBV2	TRBJ2-2	few	TGTGCCAGCAGTAAGGAGGAGGCTTCCGGGGAGCTGTTTTTT	CASSKEEASGELFF
TRBD1	TRBV10-3	TRBJ2-5	NA	TGTGCCATCAGCACTCCGGGACAGCAAGAGACCCAGTACTTC	CAISTPGQQETQYF
NA	TRBV12-3/TRBV12-4	TRBJ2-1	NA	TGTGCCAGCACCGGAGCACAGGTAGTCTACAATGAGCAGTTCTTC	CASTGAQVVYNEQFF
NA	TRBV5-1	TRBJ2-2	NA	TGCGCCAGCGGAAGGCGAGCGAACACCGGGGAGCTGTTTTTT	CASGRRANTGELFF
NA	TRBV3-1	TRBJ1-2	few	TGTGCCAGCAGCCAAGATCACCAGGGTGAGGGCTACACCTTC	CASSQDHQGEGYTF
TRBD1	TRBV29-1	TRBJ1-1	NA	TGCAGCGCAGGACAGGTGAAGAACACTGAAGCTTTCTTT	CSAGQVKNTEAFF
TRBD1	TRBV29-1	TRBJ2-5	NA	TGCAGCGTGGGCCTGGGGACAGGGAAAGGGGAGACCCAGTACTTC	CSVGLGTGKGETQYF
TRBD1	TRBV2	TRBJ2-5	once	TGTGCCAGCAGTGGCAACAGGGGGCTTAGGGAGACCCAGTACTTC	CASSGNRGLRETQYF
NA	TRBV5-5	TRBJ2-5	NA	TGTGCCAGCAGCTTGGCCGTGTCAGGGCCTGGGGAGACCCAGTACTTC	CASSLAVSGPGETQYF
NA	TRBV12-3/TRBV12-4	TRBJ2-3	once	TGTGCCAGCAGTTTTGGGGTATACACAGATACGCAGTATTTT	CASSFGVYTDTQYF